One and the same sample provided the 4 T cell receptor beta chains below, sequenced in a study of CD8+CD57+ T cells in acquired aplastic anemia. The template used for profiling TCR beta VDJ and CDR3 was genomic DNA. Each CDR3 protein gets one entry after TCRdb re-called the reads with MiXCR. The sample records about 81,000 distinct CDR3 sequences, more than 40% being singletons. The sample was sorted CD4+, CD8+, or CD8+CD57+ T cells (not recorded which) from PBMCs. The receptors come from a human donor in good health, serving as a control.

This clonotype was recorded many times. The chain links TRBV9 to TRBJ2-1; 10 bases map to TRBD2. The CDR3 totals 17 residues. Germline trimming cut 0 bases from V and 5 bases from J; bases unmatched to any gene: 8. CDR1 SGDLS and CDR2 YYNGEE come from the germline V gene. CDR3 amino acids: CASSVDAGLAADNEQFF. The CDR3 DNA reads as TGTGCCAGCAGCGTAGACGCAGGACTAGCGGCTGACAATGAGCAGTTCTTC.

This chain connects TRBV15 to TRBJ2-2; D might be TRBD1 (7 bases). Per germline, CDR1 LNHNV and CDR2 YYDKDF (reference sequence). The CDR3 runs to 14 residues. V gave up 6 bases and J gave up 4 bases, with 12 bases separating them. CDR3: CATRDYRGTGELFF. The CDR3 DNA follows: TGTGCCACCAGGGACTACAGGGGCACCGGGGAGCTGTTTTTT.

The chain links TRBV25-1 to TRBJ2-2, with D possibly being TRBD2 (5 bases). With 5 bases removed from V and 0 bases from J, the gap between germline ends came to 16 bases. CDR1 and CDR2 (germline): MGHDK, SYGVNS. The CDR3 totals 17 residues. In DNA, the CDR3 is TGTGCCAGCAGTTACTCGTCGGGGTGGACGAACACCGGGGAGCTGTTTTTT. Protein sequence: CASSYSSGWTNTGELFF.

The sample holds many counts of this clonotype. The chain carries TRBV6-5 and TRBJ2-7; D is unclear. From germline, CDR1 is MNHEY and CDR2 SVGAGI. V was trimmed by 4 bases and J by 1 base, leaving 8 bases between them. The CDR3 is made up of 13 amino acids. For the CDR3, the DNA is TGTGCCAGCAGTTTGGGCGGTTCCTACGAGCAGTACTTC. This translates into CASSLGGSYEQYF.